This passage covers 19 T cell receptor beta chains from one sample sequenced in a study of somatic mutations in cytotoxic T cells in rheumatoid arthritis. Assay used: immunoSEQ multiplex PCR; TCRdb lists only in-frame clones, some missing. The sample has 6,500 to 7,000 clones, roughly 75% seen once. The sample consisted of CD8+ T cells sorted from blood. Source of these receptors: a woman in her sixties or seventies in good health.

CDR3 nucleotide sequence: TGTGCCAGCAGCGTAGCCGCAGGGGCATCCTACGAGCAGTACTTC. This translates into CASSVAAGASYEQYF. The chain carries TRBV9 and TRBJ2-5; TRBD1 might be the D (6 bases). The DNA end is a closer match to TRBJ2-7, so the J assignment may be wrong. Germline CDR1 is SGDLS and CDR2 is YYNGEE. The CDR3 runs to 15 residues.

The gene calls are TRBV4-3 and TRBJ1-1, with 10 bases aligning to TRBD1. J lost 2 bases, V lost 0 bases, and 3 bases had no gene match. CDR1 and CDR2 (germline): LGHNA, YSLEER. CDR3 size: 16 residues. Here the CDR3 reads CASSQDRTGGNTEAFF. The CDR3 bases are TGCGCCAGCAGCCAAGATCGGACAGGGGGTAACACTGAAGCTTTCTTT.

This chain uses TRBV7-9 with TRBJ1-1, with D unresolved. Germline V gene sequence: CDR1 SEHNR, CDR2 FQNEAQ (reference sequence). V was trimmed by 0 bases and J by 4 bases, leaving 12 bases between them. This CDR3 has 15 residues. CDR3 amino acids: CASSLAARYSTEAFF. CDR3 sequence (DNA): TGTGCCAGCAGCTTAGCAGCTCGTTATAGCACTGAAGCTTTCTTT.

In regard to this clone: A far larger clone is one base from this, pointing to a likely read error. This chain uses TRBV27 with TRBJ2-7; D is undetermined. Germline V gene data show CDR1 as MNHEY and CDR2 as SMNVEV (reference sequence). This CDR3 has 14 amino acids. The germline V and J ends were trimmed by 0 bases and 3 bases, with 9 bases remaining between them. The DNA for the CDR3 is TGTGCCAGCAGTTTATCTGAGATCTTCTACGAGCAGTACTTC. Its translation: CASSLSEIFYEQYF.

The chain is built from TRBV9 and TRBJ2-2, with TRBD2 identical over 10 bases. This CDR3 has 15 residues. The ends lost 2 bases at V and 4 bases at J; junction bases unmatched: 2. Germline CDR1 reads SGDLS; CDR2 reads YYNGEE. Here the CDR3 DNA reads TGTGCCAGCAGCGTGAGCGGGGGGGCCACCGGGGAGCTGTTTTTT. Translated: CASSVSGGATGELFF.

The chain has TRBV27 and TRBJ1-1, with TRBD1 matching over 7 bases. The CDR3 spans 17 residues. Germline assignment: CDR1 MNHEY and CDR2 SMNVEV (reference sequence). Trimming cost V 10 bases and J 0 bases; bases outside gene matches: 17. The CDR3 sequence: CATRYQGGGGLNTEAFF. The CDR3 coding sequence is TGTGCCACCCGGTACCAGGGGGGCGGAGGGTTGAACACTGAAGCTTTCTTT.

This chain joins TRBV6-4 and TRBJ2-5, with 7 nucleotides matching TRBD1. Trimming cost V 0 bases and J 1 base; bases outside gene matches: 2. CDR1 is MRHNA and CDR2 is SNTAGT in the germline V gene. The CDR3 consists of 15 residues. The chain's CDR3 is CASSDSRQGQETQYF. In nucleotides, the CDR3 is TGTGCCAGCAGTGACTCGAGACAGGGCCAAGAGACCCAGTACTTC.

The chain employs TRBV2 and TRBJ1-6; TRBD1 aligns across 7 bases. This CDR3 contains 15 residues. The trim removed 1 base at V and 6 bases at J, leaving 3 bases unmatched. Germline V lookup: CDR1 SNHLY, CDR2 FYNNEI. CDR3 loop: CASSEGTGSNSPLHF. The CDR3 DNA reads as TGTGCCAGCAGTGAAGGGACAGGATCTAATTCACCCCTCCACTTT. The full variable domain, its missing parts supplied by reference TRBV2 and TRBJ1-6, is EPEVTQTPSHQVTQMGQEVILRCVPISNHLYFYWYRQILGQKVEFLVSFYNNEISEKSEIFDDQFSVERPDGSNFTLKIRSTKLEDSAMYFCASSEGTGSNSPLHFGNGTRLTVT.

J is TRBJ2-3 and V is TRBV27, with 7 bases that match TRBD2. Germline trimming cut 4 bases from V and 2 bases from J; bases unmatched to any gene: 18. Germline CDR1 is MNHEY and CDR2 is SMNVEV (reference sequence). This CDR3 spans 19 amino acids. The CDR3 nucleotides are TGTGCCAGCAGTTCCTCAAGGGTGACTAGCCGCCGATCCACAGATACGCAGTATTTT. Its protein product is CASSSSRVTSRRSTDTQYF.

This clone occurred a few times. The CDR3 nucleotides read TGTGCCTGGAGTGAAACCTTACCCCCGACAGGTTACGAGCAGTACTTC. Translated, it gives CAWSETLPPTGYEQYF. V is TRBV30 and J is TRBJ2-7, with D perhaps matching TRBD1 (6 bases). The germline V and J ends were trimmed by 1 base and 4 bases, with 20 bases remaining between them. CDR3 size: 16 residues. The germline V gene encodes CDR1 GTSNPN and CDR2 SVGIG (reference sequence).

The chain recombines TRBV14 with TRBJ1-2; D remains ambiguous. The CDR3 loop spans 15 amino acids. The ends were cut back, 1 base at V and 0 bases at J, with 9 bases in the middle. CDR1 is SGHDN and CDR2 is FVKESK in the germline V gene. For the CDR3, the DNA is TGTGCCAGCAGCCAAGCAAGCGGGGCTAACTATGGCTACACCTTC. It yields the protein CASSQASGANYGYTF.

The V gene is TRBV6-5, the J gene TRBJ1-6, with D possibly matching TRBD1 (6 bases). V lost 6 bases and J 10 bases, leaving 16 bases between the germline ends. The CDR3 spans 14 residues. Germline V gene sequence: CDR1 MNHEY, CDR2 SVGAGI. CDR3 loop: CASSPGGIGSPLHF. DNA of the CDR3: TGTGCCAGCAGCCCGGGGGGCATTGGCTCACCCCTCCACTTT.

This chain uses TRBV10-2 with TRBJ2-5; maybe TRBD1 (6 bases). CDR1 is WSHSY and CDR2 is SAAADI in the germline V gene. This CDR3 has 13 residues. With 9 bases removed from V and 2 bases from J, the gap between germline ends came to 13 bases. The CDR3 DNA is TGCGCCAGTCGGACAGTAGAACAAGAGACCCAGTACTTC. It yields the protein CASRTVEQETQYF.

This clone is deemed medium-sized. The V call is TRBV6-1, the J call TRBJ2-7; D is undetermined. The CDR3 has 11 residues. Trimming cost V 11 bases and J 1 base, with 9 bases left between them. Germline loops: CDR1 MNHNS, CDR2 SASEGT. CDR3 DNA sequence: TGTGCCGTCGCGGTTTCCTACGAGCAGTACTTC. The encoded protein is CAVAVSYEQYF.

The rearrangement links TRBV7-9 to TRBJ1-2; 7 nucleotides align to TRBD1. There are 12 residues in the CDR3. The J segment lost 6 bases and the V segment lost 8 bases, leaving 6 bases of the junction unmatched. Germline assignment: CDR1 SEHNR and CDR2 FQNEAQ (reference sequence). Here the CDR3 DNA reads TGTGCCAGCCAGACCGGGACAGATGGCTACACCTTC. Amino acid sequence: CASQTGTDGYTF.

A remark on this clone: A far larger clone is one base from this, pointing to a likely read error. Within the sample, other DNA sequences also encode this same CDR3. V is TRBV4-1 and J is TRBJ1-5; D might be TRBD1 (6 bases). CDR1 MGHRA and CDR2 YSYEKL come from the germline V gene. The CDR3 sequence is 15 residues long. Trimming stripped 1 base from V and 6 bases from J, with 13 bases between. CDR3 loop: CASSQGGGPGQPQHF. In DNA form, the CDR3 reads TGCGCCAGCAGCCAAGGCGGGGGGCCGGGTCAGCCCCAGCATTTT.

The chain employs TRBV19 and TRBJ1-5; weak D call: TRBD1 (6 bases). Trimming stripped 5 bases from V and 0 bases from J, with 17 bases between. Germline CDR1 is LNHDA and CDR2 is SQIVND (reference sequence). The CDR3 spans 17 residues. This chain's CDR3 is CASSVGQLVNSNQPQHF. CDR3 bases: TGTGCCAGTAGTGTAGGACAGTTGGTGAATAGCAATCAGCCCCAGCATTTT.

This rearrangement joins TRBV4-3 to TRBJ2-2; 7 nucleotides match TRBD1. The CDR3 extends over 17 amino acids. Germline V gene data show CDR1 as LGHNA and CDR2 as YSLEER. The V gene end was trimmed by 0 bases and the J gene end by 5 bases; junction bases not matched to a gene: 9. CDR3 in DNA: TGCGCCAGCAGCCAAGACGACGCAGGGGGTGGTACCGGGGAGCTGTTTTTT. Translated, it gives CASSQDDAGGGTGELFF.

The J gene is TRBJ2-1, the V gene TRBV28; no clear D. The V end lost 5 bases, the J end lost 2 bases, and 7 bases lay between the germline ends. This CDR3 is 13 amino acids long. Looked up from germline, CDR1 is MDHEN and CDR2 is SYDVKM. The CDR3 DNA reads TGTGCCAGCAGTCTGAGCCCCTACAATGAGCAGTTCTTC. Its protein is CASSLSPYNEQFF.